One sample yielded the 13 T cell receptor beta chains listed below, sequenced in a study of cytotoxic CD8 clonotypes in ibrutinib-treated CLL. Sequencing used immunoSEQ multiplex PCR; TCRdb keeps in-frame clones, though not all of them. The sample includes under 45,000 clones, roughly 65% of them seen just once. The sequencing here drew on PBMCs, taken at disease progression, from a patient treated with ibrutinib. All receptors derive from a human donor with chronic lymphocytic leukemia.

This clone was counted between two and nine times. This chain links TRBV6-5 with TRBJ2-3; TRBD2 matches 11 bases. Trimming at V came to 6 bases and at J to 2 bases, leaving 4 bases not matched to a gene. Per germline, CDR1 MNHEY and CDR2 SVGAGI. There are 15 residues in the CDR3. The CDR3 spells CASRTLAGATDTQYF. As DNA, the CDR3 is TGTGCCAGCAGAACACTAGCGGGAGCCACAGATACGCAGTATTTT.

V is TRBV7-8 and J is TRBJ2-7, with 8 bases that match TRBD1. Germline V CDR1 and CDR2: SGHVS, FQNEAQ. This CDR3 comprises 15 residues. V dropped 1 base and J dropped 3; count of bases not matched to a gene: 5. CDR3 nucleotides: TGTGCCAGCAGCTTAGGGGGACAGGTAAACTACGAGCAGTACTTC. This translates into CASSLGGQVNYEQYF.

This chain's CDR3 is CASSYRLAGGGEQFF. The CDR3 bases are TGTGCCAGCAGTTACCGGCTAGCGGGAGGGGGCGAGCAGTTCTTC. The V and J genes are TRBV6-5 and TRBJ2-1; 12 nucleotides align to TRBD2. Germline trimming cut 2 bases from V and 10 bases from J; bases unmatched to any gene: 6. This CDR3 comprises 15 residues. Germline V gene data show CDR1 as MNHEY and CDR2 as SVGAGI.

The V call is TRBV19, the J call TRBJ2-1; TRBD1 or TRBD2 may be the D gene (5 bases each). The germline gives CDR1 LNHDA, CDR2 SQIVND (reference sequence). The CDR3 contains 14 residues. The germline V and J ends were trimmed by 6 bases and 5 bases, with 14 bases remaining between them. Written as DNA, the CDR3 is TGTGCCAGTAGGAGGGGATTGGGGGACAATGAGCAGTTCTTC. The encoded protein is CASRRGLGDNEQFF.

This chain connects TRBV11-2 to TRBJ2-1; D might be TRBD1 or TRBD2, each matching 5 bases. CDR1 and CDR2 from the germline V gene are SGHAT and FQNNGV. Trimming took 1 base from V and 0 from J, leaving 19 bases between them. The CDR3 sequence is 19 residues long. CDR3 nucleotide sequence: TGTGCCAGCAGCTTAGTTTCCGGGGCGACCCTCAGCTCCTACAATGAGCAGTTCTTC. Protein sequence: CASSLVSGATLSSYNEQFF.

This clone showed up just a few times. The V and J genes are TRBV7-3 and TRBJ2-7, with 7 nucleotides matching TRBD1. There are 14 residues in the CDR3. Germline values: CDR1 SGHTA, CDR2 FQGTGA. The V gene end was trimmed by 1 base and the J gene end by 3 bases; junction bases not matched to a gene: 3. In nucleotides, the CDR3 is TGTGCCAGCAGCTTAAACAGGGGAGACTACGAGCAGTACTTC. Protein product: CASSLNRGDYEQYF.

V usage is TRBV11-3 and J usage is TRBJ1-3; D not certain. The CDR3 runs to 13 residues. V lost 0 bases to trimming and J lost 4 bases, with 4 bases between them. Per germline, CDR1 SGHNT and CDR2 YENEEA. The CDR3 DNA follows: TGTGCCAGCAGCTTAGACGCAGGAAACACCATATATTTT. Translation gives CASSLDAGNTIYF.

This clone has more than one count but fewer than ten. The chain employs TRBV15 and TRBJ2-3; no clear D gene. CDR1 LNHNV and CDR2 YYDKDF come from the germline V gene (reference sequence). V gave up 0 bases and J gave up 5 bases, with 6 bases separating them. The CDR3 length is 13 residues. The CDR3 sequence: CATSRDWRDTQYF. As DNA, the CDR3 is TGTGCCACCAGCAGAGATTGGCGAGATACGCAGTATTTT.

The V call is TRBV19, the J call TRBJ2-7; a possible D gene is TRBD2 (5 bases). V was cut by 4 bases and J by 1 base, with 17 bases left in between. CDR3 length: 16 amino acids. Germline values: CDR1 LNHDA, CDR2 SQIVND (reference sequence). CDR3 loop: CASSNARELGSYEQYF. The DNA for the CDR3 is TGTGCCAGTAGTAACGCTAGGGAGCTCGGTTCCTACGAGCAGTACTTC.

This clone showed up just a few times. CDR3 amino acids: CAIKTADDTDTQYF. The DNA of the CDR3 is TGTGCCATCAAAACTGCGGACGACACAGATACGCAGTATTTT. The chain joins TRBV10-3 to TRBJ2-3; no clear D gene. CDR1 and CDR2 (germline): ENHRY, SYGVKD. The V and J ends lost 7 bases and 2 bases respectively, with 13 bases between them. This CDR3 is built from 14 residues.

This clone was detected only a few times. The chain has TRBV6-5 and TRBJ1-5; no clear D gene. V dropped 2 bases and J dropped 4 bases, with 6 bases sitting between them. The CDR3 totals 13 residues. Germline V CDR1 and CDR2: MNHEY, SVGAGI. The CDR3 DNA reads TGTGCCAGCAGTTACCTCAGAAATCAGCCCCAGCATTTT. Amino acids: CASSYLRNQPQHF.

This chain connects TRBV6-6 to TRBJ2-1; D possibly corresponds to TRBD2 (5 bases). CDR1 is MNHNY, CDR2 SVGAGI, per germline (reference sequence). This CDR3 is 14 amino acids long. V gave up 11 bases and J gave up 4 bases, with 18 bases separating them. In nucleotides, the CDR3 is TGTGCCTCATACGCGGGCGGTCCGTACAATGAGCAGTTCTTC. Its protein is CASYAGGPYNEQFF.

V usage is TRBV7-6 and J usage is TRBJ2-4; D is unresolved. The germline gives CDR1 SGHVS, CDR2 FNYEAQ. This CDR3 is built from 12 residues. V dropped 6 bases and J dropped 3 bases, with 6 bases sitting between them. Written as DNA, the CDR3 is TGTGCCAGCAGTCCAGGCAAAAACATTCAGTACTTC. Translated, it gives CASSPGKNIQYF.